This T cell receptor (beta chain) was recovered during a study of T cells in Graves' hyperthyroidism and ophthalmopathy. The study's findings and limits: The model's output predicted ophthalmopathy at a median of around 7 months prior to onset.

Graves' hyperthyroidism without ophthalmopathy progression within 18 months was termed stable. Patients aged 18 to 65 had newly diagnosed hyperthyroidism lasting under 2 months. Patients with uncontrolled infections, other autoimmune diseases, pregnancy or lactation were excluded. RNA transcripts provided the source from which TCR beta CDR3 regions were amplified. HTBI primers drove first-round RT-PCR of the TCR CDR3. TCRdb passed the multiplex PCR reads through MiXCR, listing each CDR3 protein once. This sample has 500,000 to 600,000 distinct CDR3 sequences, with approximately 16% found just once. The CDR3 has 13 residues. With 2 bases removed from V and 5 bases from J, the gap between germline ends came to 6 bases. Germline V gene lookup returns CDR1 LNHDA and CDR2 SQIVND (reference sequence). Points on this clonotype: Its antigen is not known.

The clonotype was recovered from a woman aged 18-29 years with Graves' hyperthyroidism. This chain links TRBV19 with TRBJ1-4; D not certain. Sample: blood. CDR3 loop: CASSISMNEKLFF. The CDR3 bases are TGTGCCAGTAGTATAAGCATGAATGAAAAACTGTTTTTT.